This passage covers 11 T cell receptor beta chains from one sample sequenced in a study of blood T cell repertoires in COVID-19. Sequencing was performed with immunoSEQ multiplex PCR; in TCRdb, only in-frame clones are kept and a portion is missing. Among about 90,000 clones listed, 75% to 90% were seen once. The sample consisted of peripheral blood. The source is a man older than 75 with acute or convalescent COVID-19.

V gene TRBV6-2 or TRBV6-3 combines with J gene TRBJ2-7; TRBD2 is a possible D gene (5 bases). CDR1 and CDR2 from the germline V gene are MNHEY and SVGEGT. The V end was cut by 5 bases, the J end by 7 bases, with 18 bases between. CDR3 length: 14 amino acids. As DNA, the CDR3 is TGTGCCAGCAGTCGGGGAGAACCTACGGGAGAGCAGTACTTC. Translation: CASSRGEPTGEQYF.

This chain uses TRBV4-2 with TRBJ2-1; tentative D call: TRBD2 (7 bases). The CDR3 is 16 amino acids. CDR1 and CDR2 (germline): LGHNA, YNFKEQ. Trimming left V 4 bases short and J 7 bases short, with 20 bases between. The CDR3 loop is CASSPQDLGGENEQFF. In nucleotides, the CDR3 is TGTGCCAGCAGCCCACAAGACCTAGGGGGGGAGAATGAGCAGTTCTTC.

The chain employs TRBV11-2 and TRBJ2-5, with 11 nucleotides matching TRBD2. Looked up from germline, CDR1 is SGHAT and CDR2 is FQNNGV. This CDR3 region has 20 residues. The V gene end was trimmed by 0 bases and the J gene end by 3 bases; junction bases not matched to a gene: 15. CDR3 amino acids: CASSLDLSGSGRAIEETQYF. The CDR3 DNA sequence: TGTGCCAGCAGCTTAGATCTGAGTGGTAGCGGGAGGGCCATCGAAGAGACCCAGTACTTC.

Written as DNA, the CDR3 is TGTGCCAGCAACGGCGGAGTGTATAGCAATCAGCCCCAGCATTTT. Translated, it gives CASNGGVYSNQPQHF. The chain carries TRBV27 and TRBJ1-5; D remains ambiguous. This CDR3 has 15 amino acids. V lost 7 bases and J 0 bases, leaving 13 bases between the germline ends. The germline CDR1 and CDR2 sequences are MNHEY and SMNVEV (reference sequence).

The chain combines TRBV28 with TRBJ1-2, with a possible D match to TRBD1 (5 bases). There are 13 residues in the CDR3. V was trimmed by 8 bases and J by 4 bases, leaving 14 bases between them. Germline CDR1 MDHEN, CDR2 SYDVKM. CDR3 in DNA: TGTGCCAGCTACGCCCGGGGGGTCTATGGCTACACCTTC. It codes for CASYARGVYGYTF.

The V and J genes are TRBV2 and TRBJ1-1, with D perhaps matching TRBD1 (5 bases). CDR1 and CDR2 (germline): SNHLY, FYNNEI. V gave up 6 bases and J gave up 4 bases, with 18 bases separating them. The CDR3 totals 15 residues. In nucleotides, the CDR3 is TGTGCCAGCAGAGCGACAGAAGAACCGGGCACTGAAGCTTTCTTT. Amino acid sequence: CASRATEEPGTEAFF.

This clone appeared a single time. V usage is TRBV29-1 and J usage is TRBJ2-7; D may be TRBD1 (5 bases). Germline V gene sequence: CDR1 SQVTM, CDR2 ANQGSEA. There are 14 residues in the CDR3. Trimming removed 7 bases from V and 1 base from J, with 17 bases in between. The CDR3, as DNA: TGCAGCGCTGGTGAGGATAACAGGTCCTACGAGCAGTACTTC. It codes for CSAGEDNRSYEQYF.

The chain carries TRBV19 and TRBJ2-7; 9 bases are shared with TRBD1. This CDR3 contains 15 residues. Germline-derived CDR1 and CDR2 are LNHDA and SQIVND (reference sequence). V dropped 5 bases and J dropped 1; count of bases not matched to a gene: 6. In nucleotides, the CDR3 is TGTGCCAGTAGTGAGTCGGGACAGGGATCCTACGAGCAGTACTTC. Translating gives CASSESGQGSYEQYF. Filled out from reference TRBV19 and TRBJ2-7, the complete variable domain reads DGGITQSPKYLFRKEGQNVTLSCEQNLNHDAMYWYRQDPGQGLRLIYYSQIVNDFQKGDIAEGYSVSREKKESFPLTVTSAQKNPTAFYLCASSESGQGSYEQYFGPGTRLTVT.

The chain joins TRBV7-2 to TRBJ1-1, with D hard to call. CDR3 length: 14 residues. Trimming removed 7 bases from V and 1 base from J, with 13 bases in between. The V gene's germline CDR1 is SGHTA and CDR2 FQGNSA. The CDR3: CASTPGRPNTEAFF. In DNA form, the CDR3 reads TGTGCCAGCACCCCCGGCAGGCCGAACACTGAAGCTTTCTTT.

This clone was detected once. The chain combines TRBV9 with TRBJ2-3; 15 nucleotides line up with TRBD2. Germline V gene sequence: CDR1 SGDLS, CDR2 YYNGEE. There are 16 residues in the CDR3. J lost 9 bases, V lost 3 bases, and 8 bases had no gene match. The CDR3 protein is CASSEPGLAGGGTQYF. The CDR3 DNA sequence: TGTGCCAGCAGCGAACCGGGACTAGCGGGAGGAGGGACGCAGTATTTT.

The chain recombines TRBV5-1 with TRBJ2-1, with a tentative D call TRBD2 (5 bases). The CDR3 runs 13 residues. Looked up from germline, CDR1 is SGHRS and CDR2 is YFSETQ. V gave up 4 bases and J gave up 0 bases, with 5 bases separating them. CDR3 protein: CASSGSSYNEQFF. DNA of the CDR3: TGCGCCAGCAGCGGGAGCTCCTACAATGAGCAGTTCTTC.